This is a list of T cell receptor beta chains from one sample in a study of read filtering for tumor transcriptome and immune sequencing. Each CDR3 protein gets one entry after TCRdb re-called the reads with MiXCR. The sample gives approximately 61,000 distinct CDR3 sequences, 15% to 25% of which show up once; roughly an eighth is in the top ten. Sequenced input: a population of CD138-negative cells sorted from bone marrow. Receptors originate from a donor at least 40 years old with multiple myeloma. CDR3s include the opening cysteine and the closing phenylalanine or tryptophan. Each record gives: CDR3 protein, J gene, V gene.

CATSKPRVADTQYF	TRBJ2-3	TRBV15
CSADNTVYEQYF	TRBJ2-7	TRBV20-1
CASSQWDRGVSTEAFF	TRBJ1-1	TRBV28
CASSVDSGPLAKNIQYF	TRBJ2-4	TRBV9
CASRTGSRATEAFF	TRBJ1-1	TRBV27
CASSLEGPAYEQFF	TRBJ2-1	TRBV5-1
CASSLSQGGVTEQFF	TRBJ2-1	TRBV28
CASKLLATEAFF	TRBJ1-1	TRBV28
CASSEGQGDYGYTF	TRBJ1-2	TRBV2
CRWGAYNEQFF	TRBJ2-1	TRBV20-1
CASSIDWGRSEKLFF	TRBJ1-4	TRBV19
CASSRSGGAYNEQFF	TRBJ2-1	TRBV11-2
CASSLAEVEQYF	TRBJ2-7	TRBV5-5
CSVRLGDGTEAFF	TRBJ1-1	TRBV29-1
CATSDLRRGRKTQHF	TRBJ1-5	TRBV24-1
CASKVSGRTREQYF	TRBJ2-7	TRBV6-5
CSVAGAGDEQYF	TRBJ2-7	TRBV29-1
CASSMVWGQYQETQYF	TRBJ2-5	TRBV19
CASSFKRASYNEQFF	TRBJ2-1	TRBV18
CASSKAGLADNEQFF	TRBJ2-1	TRBV19
CSARTAGELFF	TRBJ2-2	TRBV20-1
CASSLGPSSREQYF	TRBJ2-7	TRBV7-2
CASSAGLASNFNEQFF	TRBJ2-1	TRBV9
CASSLEGTGDEQYF	TRBJ2-7	TRBV5-1